The 13 T cell receptor beta chains below were found in one sample sequenced in a study of OX40 agonist ivuxolimab in advanced cancers. Sequenced by immunoSEQ multiplex PCR; TCRdb stores in-frame clones only, minus some. This table holds tens of thousands of clones, around 80% found once. The starting material was CD4+ or CD8+ T cells sorted from blood, obtained in a trial of the OX40 agonist ivuxolimab. Receptors were obtained from an adult with an advanced solid tumor such as melanoma, head and neck, liver or kidney cancer.

This CDR3 reads CASTKGDGRNTEAFF. In DNA, the CDR3 is TGTGCCAGCACCAAAGGCGACGGGAGGAACACTGAAGCTTTCTTT. The gene calls are TRBV6-5 and TRBJ1-1; D is unresolved. With 7 bases removed from V and 1 base from J, the gap between germline ends came to 16 bases. CDR1 is MNHEY and CDR2 is SVGAGI in the germline V gene. The CDR3 is made up of 15 amino acids.

The V call is TRBV5-5, the J call TRBJ1-1, with a weak D call TRBD1 (5 bases). This CDR3 is 13 amino acids long. Germline V CDR1 and CDR2: SGHKS, YYEKEE (reference sequence). Deletions cut 4 bases from V and 1 base from J, with 8 bases between. CDR3 in amino acids: CASSPDTNTEAFF. CDR3 bases: TGTGCCAGCAGCCCGGACACGAACACTGAAGCTTTCTTT.

V and J are TRBV5-5 and TRBJ1-5; weak D call: TRBD1 (6 bases). V lost 0 bases to trimming and J lost 2 bases, with 12 bases between them. Germline CDR1 reads SGHKS; CDR2 reads YYEKEE (reference sequence). The CDR3 loop spans 16 amino acids. The CDR3 here is CASSLGQGGGNQPQHF. CDR3 nucleotide sequence: TGTGCCAGCAGCTTGGGACAAGGGGGAGGCAATCAGCCCCAGCATTTT. Full variable domain (outside the CDR3, taken from reference TRBV5-5 and TRBJ1-5): DAGVTQSPTHLIKTRGQQVTLRCSPISGHKSVSWYQQVLGQGPQFIFQYYEKEERGRGNFPDRFSARQFPNYSSELNVNALLLGDSALYLCASSLGQGGGNQPQHFGDGTRLSIL.

This clone was counted once. The chain uses TRBV4-1 and TRBJ2-7; 8 bases fit TRBD1. CDR1 and CDR2 (germline): MGHRA, YSYEKL. This CDR3 contains 14 residues. With 4 bases clipped from V and 2 bases from J, the junction kept 4 bases outside the gene matches. The CDR3 region is CASSRGTGPYEQYF. The DNA of the CDR3 is TGCGCCAGCAGCCGTGGGACAGGACCCTACGAGCAGTACTTC.

The rearrangement links TRBV27 to TRBJ2-1, with 8 bases that match TRBD2. V shed 8 bases and J 4 bases; nucleotides not matched to a gene: 7. CDR1 is MNHEY, CDR2 SMNVEV, per germline (reference sequence). CDR3 length equals 14 residues. CDR3 bases: TGTGCCAGCTCGGAAATAGCGGGGTACAATGAGCAGTTCTTC. Amino acid sequence: CASSEIAGYNEQFF.

The V gene is TRBV19, the J gene TRBJ1-5, with D unresolved. Trimming cost V 2 bases and J 0 bases, with 8 bases left between them. CDR3 size: 15 residues. Germline-derived CDR1 and CDR2 are LNHDA and SQIVND (reference sequence). The CDR3 is CASSISGISNQPQHF. The CDR3 DNA reads as TGTGCCAGTAGTATATCCGGGATTAGCAATCAGCCCCAGCATTTT.

The chain combines TRBV11-2 with TRBJ2-5; TRBD1 is a possible D gene (6 bases). Trimming took 0 bases from V and 5 from J, leaving 13 bases between them. The CDR3 runs to 15 residues. Looked up from germline, CDR1 is SGHAT and CDR2 is FQNNGV. Here the CDR3 reads CASSLEGGMGETQYF. The CDR3 DNA follows: TGTGCCAGCAGCTTAGAAGGGGGTATGGGGGAGACCCAGTACTTC.

The chain is built from TRBV29-1 and TRBJ2-3, with a tentative D call TRBD2 (6 bases). V was cut by 4 bases and J by 2 bases, with 16 bases left in between. The CDR3 sequence is 15 residues long. From germline, CDR1 is SQVTM and CDR2 ANQGSEA. The CDR3 DNA sequence: TGCAGCGTTGTGGGGGTGGAGGGGCACACAGATACGCAGTATTTT. It translates to CSVVGVEGHTDTQYF.

The rearrangement links TRBV2 to TRBJ2-2; D gene uncertain. V lost 7 bases, J lost 5 bases, and 5 bases lay in between. Germline loops: CDR1 SNHLY, CDR2 FYNNEI. This CDR3 contains 11 residues. CDR3 residues: CASMETGELFF. DNA for the CDR3: TGTGCCAGCATGGAAACCGGGGAGCTGTTTTTT.

This chain joins TRBV7-8 and TRBJ2-2, with D perhaps matching TRBD1 (6 bases). This CDR3 is 13 amino acids long. CDR1 SGHVS and CDR2 FQNEAQ come from the germline V gene. The V end lost 8 bases, the J end lost 4 bases, and 11 bases lay between the germline ends. This CDR3 is CASQGQFTGELFF. Here the CDR3 DNA reads TGTGCCAGCCAGGGGCAATTCACCGGGGAGCTGTTTTTT.

The chain employs TRBV2 and TRBJ1-2; weak D call: TRBD1 (6 bases). V dropped 0 bases and J dropped 2 bases, with 22 bases sitting between them. CDR3 size: 19 residues. Germline lookup yields CDR1 SNHLY and CDR2 FYNNEI. The CDR3 spells CASSEALGARGLYNYGYTF. CDR3 sequence (DNA): TGTGCCAGCAGTGAAGCGCTGGGGGCCCGGGGGCTATACAACTATGGCTACACCTTC.

Comment on this clone: This same CDR3 is encoded by further DNA sequences in the sample. J is TRBJ1-1 and V is TRBV2, with 7 bases lining up with TRBD1. The CDR3 is 14 amino acids. Trimming took 5 bases from V and 3 from J; bases not matched to a gene: 6. CDR1 and CDR2 from the germline V gene are SNHLY and FYNNEI. The CDR3 coding sequence is TGTGCCAGCAGTCGACAGGGTAGGGACACTGAAGCTTTCTTT. It translates to CASSRQGRDTEAFF.

This clone was detected once. The chain uses TRBV28 and TRBJ1-2, with a tentative D call TRBD1 (6 bases). Germline V gives CDR1 MDHEN, CDR2 SYDVKM. V was trimmed by 2 bases and J by 4 bases, leaving 8 bases between them. The CDR3 has 13 residues. The CDR3 reads CASSLGGVYGYTF. CDR3 DNA sequence: TGTGCCAGCAGTTTAGGGGGCGTCTATGGCTACACCTTC.